The rows below give T cell receptor beta chains drawn from one sample of a study of blood T cell repertoires in COVID-19. The protocol was immunoSEQ multiplex PCR, while the TCRdb copy is restricted to in-frame clones and leaves out a portion. Seen here are 170,000 or so clones, approximately 86% observed once, and the top ten hold 2.5% to 3.5%. Sequenced input: peripheral blood. These receptors were collected from a man aged 35 to 55 with active or convalescent COVID-19. Each CDR3 is given without its conserved first and last residue. The D gene is left open where the match is weak. Clone sizes are given selectively: once, few, many, or a class where the clone is expanded.

>TRBV12-5|-|-|13
ASGLGLNEGEKLF
>TRBV2|-|-|12
ASQKEGAGQPQH
>TRBV4-1|TRBD1|many|15
ASSRTSTGQGKTEAF
>TRBV18|-|-|11
ASSTSRGYEQF
>TRBV28|TRBD1|-|13
ASSPGQGAPYGYT
>TRBV18|-|-|12
ASSPGVGGDEAF
>TRBV5-1|TRBD1|-|12
ASMGQTSTDTQY
>TRBV6-7|-|-|13
ASSQFVTFNEKLF
>TRBV29-1|TRBD1|-|11
SVETGFNQPQH
>TRBV6-1|-|once|14
ASSEAGGQDGYEQY
>TRBV29-1|TRBD2|-|13
SVLGLAGDTGELF
>TRBV7-3|TRBD2|-|14
ASSLGRGGPTDTQY
>TRBV11-2|TRBD2|-|14
ASSNPLAGRTDTQY
>TRBV10-3|-|-|9
AIRSQGEQF
>TRBV9|TRBD1|once|14
ASSTLDRGGTGELF
>TRBV5-1|-|once|10
ASSLRDYGYT
>TRBV5-1|TRBD1|-|14
ASSLAGGENADTQY
>TRBV7-9|TRBD2|few|14
ASSLDVRGSTDTQY
>TRBV4-1|TRBD2|-|15
ASSHHASGGYYNEQF
>TRBV15|TRBD2|-|11
ATQSGGHNEQF
>TRBV19|TRBD1|-|12
ASSRTGTLEGYT
>TRBV2|-|few|9
ASTVNTEAF
>TRBV6-1|-|-|11
ASSEPGNSPLH
>TRBV5-1|-|-|13
ASSSAREPYNEQF
>TRBV7-9|-|-|11
ASSSPLIYEQY
>TRBV19|-|-|13
ASSIGGNSGNTIY
>TRBV28|-|-|12
ASSFSGWDYGYT
>TRBV30|TRBD2|-|17
AWDGTSGGDYSSYNEQF
>TRBV21-1|-|-|10
ASRRQWWEQY
>TRBV2|-|-|12
ASSVGGSNQPQH
>TRBV4-1|-|-|13
ASSRDRQTFYGYT
>TRBV4-2|-|-|13
ASSQDRQGNSPLH
>TRBV5-4|-|-|13
ASSLVPGSGQPQH
>TRBV15|TRBD1|-|12
ATTQGTFNEKLF
>TRBV2|TRBD2|-|13
ASSDGLARSYEQY
>TRBV30|-|-|11
AWSAGLGGTQY
>TRBV9|-|few|13
ASSVAGEAVDTQY
>TRBV7-3|-|-|14
ASSLDTGTGSYEQY
>TRBV11-2|-|-|12
ASSLGADTYEQY
>TRBV11-2|-|-|13
ASSLDRRNTGELF
>TRBV29-1|TRBD1|-|12
SVWTGGAPGELF
>TRBV5-1|-|-|12
ASSLDPGTDTQY
>TRBV5-4|TRBD2|-|15
ASSFPSGGPESGELF
>TRBV6-5|-|-|13
ASQGWGPFTDTQY
>TRBV28|-|once|14
ASSSLSRVVVYEQY
>TRBV5-5|-|-|14
ASSLVSGGSGNTIY
>TRBV30|-|-|13
AWSPGSASSYEQY
>TRBV12-3/TRBV12-4|-|-|11
ASSLLGLDGYT
>TRBV5-1|-|-|13
ASSLDGLDVEKLF
>TRBV28|-|-|14
ASRPGLSLAKNIQY
>TRBV19|TRBD2|-|16
ASSPRLTTSGGNNEQF
>TRBV7-8|-|once|10
ASSPQIQEAF
>TRBV4-3|TRBD2|-|14
ASSPTSGGAQETQY
>TRBV21-1|-|-|12
ASSSSPDTGELF
>TRBV28|TRBD1|-|14
ASRKPGGAANEKLF
>TRBV19|TRBD1|-|13
ASRGDRGFDEPQH
>TRBV2|-|-|13
ASSEAQPSYQPQH
>TRBV18|-|few|11
ASSAGGGETQY
>TRBV11-2|TRBD1|-|13
ASSPSGTGGKTQY